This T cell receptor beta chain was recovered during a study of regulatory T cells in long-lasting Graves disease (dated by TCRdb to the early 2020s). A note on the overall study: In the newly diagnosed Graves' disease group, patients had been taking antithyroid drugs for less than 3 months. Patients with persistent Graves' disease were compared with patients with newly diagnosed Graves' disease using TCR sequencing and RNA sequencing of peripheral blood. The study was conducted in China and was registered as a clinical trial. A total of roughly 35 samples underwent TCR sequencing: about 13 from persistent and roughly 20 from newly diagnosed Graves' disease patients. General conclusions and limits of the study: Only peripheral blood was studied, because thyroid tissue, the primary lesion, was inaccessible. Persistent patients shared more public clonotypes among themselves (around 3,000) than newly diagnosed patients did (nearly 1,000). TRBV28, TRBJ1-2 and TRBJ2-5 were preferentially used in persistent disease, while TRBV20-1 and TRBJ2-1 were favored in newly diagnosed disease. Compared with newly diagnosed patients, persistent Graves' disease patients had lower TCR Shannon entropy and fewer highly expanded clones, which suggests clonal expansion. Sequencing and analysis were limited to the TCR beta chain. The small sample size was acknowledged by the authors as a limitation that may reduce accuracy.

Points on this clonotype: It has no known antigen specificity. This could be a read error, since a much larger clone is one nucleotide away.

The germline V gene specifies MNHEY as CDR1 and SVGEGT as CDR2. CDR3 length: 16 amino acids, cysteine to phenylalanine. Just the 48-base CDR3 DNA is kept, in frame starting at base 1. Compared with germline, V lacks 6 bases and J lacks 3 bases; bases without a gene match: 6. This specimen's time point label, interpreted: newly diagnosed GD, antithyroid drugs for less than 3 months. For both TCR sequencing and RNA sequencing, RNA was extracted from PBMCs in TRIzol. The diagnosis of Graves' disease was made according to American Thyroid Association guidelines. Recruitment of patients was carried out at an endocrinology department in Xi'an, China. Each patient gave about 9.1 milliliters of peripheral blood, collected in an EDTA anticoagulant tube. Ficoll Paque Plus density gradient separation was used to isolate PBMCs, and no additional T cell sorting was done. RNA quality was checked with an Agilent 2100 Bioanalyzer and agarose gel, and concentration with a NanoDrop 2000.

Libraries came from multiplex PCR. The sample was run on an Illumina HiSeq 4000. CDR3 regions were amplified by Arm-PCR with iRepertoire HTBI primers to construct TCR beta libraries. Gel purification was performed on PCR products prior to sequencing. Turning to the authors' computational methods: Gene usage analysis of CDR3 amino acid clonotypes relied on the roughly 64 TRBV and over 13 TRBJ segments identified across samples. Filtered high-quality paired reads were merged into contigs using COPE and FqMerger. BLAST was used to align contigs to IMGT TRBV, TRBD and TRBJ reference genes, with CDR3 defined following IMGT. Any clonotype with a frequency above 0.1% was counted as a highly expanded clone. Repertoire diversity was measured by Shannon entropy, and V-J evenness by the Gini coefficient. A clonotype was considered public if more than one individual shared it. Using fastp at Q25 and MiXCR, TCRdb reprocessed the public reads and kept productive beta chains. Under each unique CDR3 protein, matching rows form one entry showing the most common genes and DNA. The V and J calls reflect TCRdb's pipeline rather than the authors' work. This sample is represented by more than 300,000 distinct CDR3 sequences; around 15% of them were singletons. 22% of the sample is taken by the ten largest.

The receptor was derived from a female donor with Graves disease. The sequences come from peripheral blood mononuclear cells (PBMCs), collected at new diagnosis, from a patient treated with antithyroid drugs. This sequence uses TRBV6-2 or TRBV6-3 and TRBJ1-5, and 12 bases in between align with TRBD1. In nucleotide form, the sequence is TGTGCCAGCAGCAAGGGGACAGGGGGCTTCAATCAGCCCCAGCATTTT. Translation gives CASSKGTGGFNQPQHF.